This T cell receptor (beta chain) was captured in a study of blood T cells in healthy people across ages. V dropped 1 base and J dropped 0 bases, with 9 bases sitting between them. Per germline, CDR1 SGHTA and CDR2 FQGNSA. CDR3 size: 15 residues. The study's findings and limits: Age brought a roughly linear fall in TCR beta diversity measured per million T cells.

With respect to this clonotype: Its target is unknown.

A sample-barcoded 5' primer and a J-beta primer mix were used in a second PCR of about 6 to 11 cycles. Each CDR3 protein gets one entry after TCRdb re-called the 5' RACE reads with MiXCR. The table lists 780,000 or so distinct CDR3 sequences, 25% of them singletons. The same data also contributed to another study, on T cells of mothers and their children.

This chain links TRBV7-2 with TRBJ2-5; D not certain. Material: blood. The sequence came from a boy between 10 and 17 years old in good health. The CDR3 region has the DNA TGTGCCAGCAGCTTAGACGGGCAGAACCAAGAGACCCAGTACTTC. Translating it yields CASSLDGQNQETQYF. Using reference TRBV7-2 and TRBJ2-5 for the parts outside the CDR3, the full variable domain is GAGVSQSPSNKVTEKGKDVELRCDPISGHTALYWYRQSLGQGLEFLIYFQGNSAPDKSGLPSDRFSAERTGGSVSTLTIQRTQQEDSAVYLCASSLDGQNQETQYFGPGTRLLVL.